These 8 T cell receptor beta chains share one sample of origin, sequenced in a study of T cell repertoires in cytomegalovirus infection. TCRdb called the reads again in MiXCR, with one record for every CDR3 protein. The sample carries some 320,000 distinct CDR3 sequences, over 7.5% recorded once. The material sequenced was PBMCs. The source of these receptors is a human donor in good health (CMV status not recorded). Some clones in this sample may be carry-over from other donors' samples.

This clonotype came up many times. Here the CDR3 reads CASRADRTGELFF. The CDR3, as DNA: TGTGCCAGCAGGGCAGACAGAACCGGGGAGCTGTTTTTT. The chain links TRBV2 to TRBJ2-2; D might be TRBD1 (5 bases). Between the trimmed V and J ends, which lost 6 bases and 5 bases, there was a span of 10 bases. The CDR3 runs to 13 residues. Germline V lookup: CDR1 SNHLY, CDR2 FYNNEI.

This clonotype was counted a few times. The rearrangement uses TRBV7-2 and TRBJ2-5; D not resolved. Germline V CDR1 and CDR2: SGHTA, FQGNSA. Trimming took off 1 base at V and 7 bases at J, with 22 bases between the two ends. The CDR3 contains 17 residues. The CDR3 DNA reads as TGTGCCAGCAGCTTAGGGTTGTTTGTTCGACGGTTGTGGACCCAGTACTTC. Translated, it gives CASSLGLFVRRLWTQYF.

This clonotype came up many times. The chain carries TRBV12-3 or TRBV12-4 and TRBJ1-3; D possibly corresponds to TRBD1 (5 bases). Trimming stripped 0 bases from V and 9 bases from J, with 12 bases between. The CDR3 is made up of 14 amino acids. The CDR3 bases are TGTGCCAGCAGTTTAGCGATGACAGCGGGCACCATATATTTT. It encodes CASSLAMTAGTIYF.

This clonotype was counted ten times or more. J is TRBJ2-4 and V is TRBV7-2; D ambiguous. This CDR3 is built from 13 residues. Germline V gene sequence: CDR1 SGHTA, CDR2 FQGNSA. Trimming took 5 bases from V and 1 from J, leaving 6 bases between them. The CDR3 sequence is CASSRAAKNIQYF. Written as DNA, the CDR3 is TGTGCCAGCAGCCGAGCGGCCAAAAACATTCAGTACTTC.

CDR3 sequence (DNA): TGTGCCAGCAGTTCCCGACAGGGACGAAACATTCAGTACTTC. Protein sequence: CASSSRQGRNIQYF. The chain has TRBV6-5 and TRBJ2-4, with 7 bases identical to TRBD1. The CDR3 has 14 residues. Germline CDR1 and CDR2: MNHEY and SVGAGI. Trimming took 4 bases from V and 6 from J; bases not matched to a gene: 6.

As for this clonotype: A much larger clone lies one base from this, so it may be a read error. This rearrangement joins TRBV10-3 to TRBJ1-6; TRBD1 agrees at 9 bases. With 4 bases clipped from V and 9 bases from J, the junction kept 10 bases outside the gene matches. The CDR3 totals 16 residues. Germline V gene data show CDR1 as ENHRY and CDR2 as SYGVKD. The CDR3 nucleotides are TGTGCCATCAGTGTGTCCGGGACAGGGAATAGTTCACCCCTCCACTTT. It is translated as CAISVSGTGNSSPLHF.

This clonotype was seen more than once but under ten times. The chain joins TRBV27 to TRBJ1-5, with D maybe TRBD1 (5 bases). This CDR3 has 13 amino acids. Trimming stripped 2 bases from V and 7 bases from J, with 9 bases between. Per germline, CDR1 MNHEY and CDR2 SMNVEV (reference sequence). The CDR3 is CASSLREGQPQHF. CDR3 nucleotide sequence: TGTGCCAGCAGTTTACGGGAGGGGCAGCCCCAGCATTTT.

This clonotype was seen a handful of times. The V call is TRBV5-1, the J call TRBJ2-2; the D gene is possibly TRBD1 (5 bases). Germline V gives CDR1 SGHRS, CDR2 YFSETQ. This CDR3 has 16 residues. Deletions cut 0 bases from V and 5 bases from J, with 14 bases between. CDR3 in amino acids: CASSLDLIPGTGELFF. The CDR3 nucleotides are TGCGCCAGCAGCTTGGATCTCATCCCAGGGACCGGGGAGCTGTTTTTT.